This T cell receptor (beta chain) was profiled in a study of blood T cell repertoires in COVID-19 (dated by TCRdb to the early 2020s). With regard to the full study: The collaborator samples originated in the United States, Italy and Spain and spanned the acute and convalescent phases of COVID-19. Subjects who had been exposed to COVID-19, were actively infected with it, or had recovered from it provided the deeply sampled blood TCRbeta repertoires that made up the dataset. Sample metadata almost always included a de-identified subject ID, COVID-19 status, age in years and sex. Where HLA class I and class II types were available, the types were taken from metadata supplied by the sample provider, not from assay-based typing. The prospective study material was composed of cDNA or gDNA derived from T cells, B-cell-depleted T cells, or PBMCs. Samples were obtained from the ongoing ImmuneRACE study (first 160 participants) and from about 1,300 subjects provided by 6 global collaborators. A freely available public database, intended as a resource for researchers studying the immune response to SARS-CoV-2, is where the repertoires were released.

V and J are truncated by 1 base and 0 bases respectively, leaving an intervening sequence of 11 bases. The germline V gene supplies CDR1 SGHVS and CDR2 FQNEAQ. The CDR3 sequence holds 16 residues, the cysteine and phenylalanine included. Only the CDR3 DNA is retained, 48 bases long and in frame from the first base. Remarks on this clone: The clone's antigen remains unknown. No clone much larger than this one lies a single base away; base qualities are absent.

The immunoSEQ Assay, a bias-controlled multiplex PCR, was used to amplify TCRbeta CDR3 regions from genomic DNA. Turning to the authors' computational methods: Nucleated cell counts per sample were estimated from amplification of reference gene primers within the assay. To quantify the absolute abundance of each unique TCRbeta CDR3 rearrangement, sequence reads were collapsed and filtered. Productive Simpson clonality was computed per sample as the square root of Simpson's diversity index over productive rearrangements. The table comes from immuneACCESS by way of TCRdb, which keeps in-frame sequences with V and J called. Part of the clones is missing from these tables; in studies checked, under half for an unresolved V gene and the rest for unknown reasons. V, J and clone size are taken as reported in that table, and D and trimming were inferred from the DNA itself. In this sample the table shows fewer than 250,000 clones, around 82% of which occur a single time. Roughly 4.7% of the sample goes to the ten largest clones.

What the research found in general, with its limitations: How much clinical and demographic metadata was included differed by source and by participant, and the metadata was provided uncurated.

Collaborating institutions collected whole blood in K2EDTA tubes following their own protocols. Collaborator samples were shipped for TCRbeta analysis as frozen whole blood, isolated PBMCs, or DNA extracted from either sample type. This TCR derives from a woman in her 70s with acute or convalescent COVID-19. This receptor chain uses TRBV7-8 and TRBJ2-3; TRBD2 is possibly the D segment (6 matching bases). The sequencing input was peripheral blood. In nucleotides, the sequence is TGTGCCAGCAGCTTAGAGGCGGGATGGAGCACAGATACGCAGTATTTT. This is translated as CASSLEAGWSTDTQYF.